These T cell receptor beta chains were read from a single sample in a study of T cell responses to AZD1222 COVID-19 vaccine. Data came from immunoSEQ multiplex PCR; TCRdb stores just in-frame clones and leaves some out. The data show about 200,000 clones, 85% to 95% seen once. Sequencing used peripheral blood, obtained 28 days after the second AZD1222 dose. The source of these receptors is an adult who received the AZD1222 COVID-19 vaccine. The conserved cysteine and the conserved F or W are not part of the CDR3 here. The order of the fields is V gene, J gene, CDR3 protein.

v_call: TRBV5-3; j_call: TRBJ1-5; cdr3_aa: ARSLSGNRANQPQH
v_call: TRBV25-1; j_call: TRBJ1-2; cdr3_aa: ASSESGTGTYGYT
v_call: TRBV6-2/TRBV6-3; j_call: TRBJ2-1; cdr3_aa: ASSYLRTGFPYNEQF
v_call: TRBV7-6; j_call: TRBJ1-4; cdr3_aa: ASSSTGGVSFEKLF
v_call: TRBV6-5; j_call: TRBJ1-1; cdr3_aa: ASSYGPGNGNTEAF
v_call: TRBV7-9; j_call: TRBJ1-6; cdr3_aa: ASSPDTRNSPLH
v_call: TRBV5-1; j_call: TRBJ1-4; cdr3_aa: ASSLEPEKLF
v_call: TRBV10-1; j_call: TRBJ2-5; cdr3_aa: ASSEGAAPSSEETQY
v_call: TRBV5-6; j_call: TRBJ1-5; cdr3_aa: ASSLGPRGPDNQPQH
v_call: TRBV19; j_call: TRBJ1-1; cdr3_aa: ASSRLSVNTEAF
v_call: TRBV2; j_call: TRBJ1-2; cdr3_aa: ASSEAGGLGYGYT
v_call: TRBV7-3; j_call: TRBJ2-3; cdr3_aa: ASSLASTDTQY
v_call: TRBV6-5; j_call: TRBJ1-3; cdr3_aa: ASRLRQGLGNTIY
v_call: TRBV6-5; j_call: TRBJ1-1; cdr3_aa: ASSRGPDEAF
v_call: TRBV19; j_call: TRBJ2-7; cdr3_aa: ASSRQGGEQY
v_call: TRBV4-1; j_call: TRBJ2-2; cdr3_aa: ASSLGQRGTGELF
v_call: TRBV7-5; j_call: TRBJ1-3; cdr3_aa: VRSHPLIDRQDSGNTIY
v_call: TRBV24-1; j_call: TRBJ2-1; cdr3_aa: ATSTSGGYEQF
v_call: TRBV6-1; j_call: TRBJ1-5; cdr3_aa: ASSEAGGGPNQPQH
v_call: TRBV2; j_call: TRBJ1-4; cdr3_aa: ASTRTGWGEKLF
v_call: TRBV14; j_call: TRBJ1-3; cdr3_aa: ASRNTGEASGNTIY
v_call: TRBV27; j_call: TRBJ2-7; cdr3_aa: ASGQGGIYEQY
v_call: TRBV7-9; j_call: TRBJ2-1; cdr3_aa: ASRPRGGPDNEQF
v_call: TRBV7-2; j_call: TRBJ1-1; cdr3_aa: ASSSSPGTFTFNTEAF
v_call: TRBV27; j_call: TRBJ1-4; cdr3_aa: ASSRTPGENEKLF